Detailed here is one T cell receptor gamma chain. Its antigen remains unknown. The junction differs from germline at one of its ends, possibly a read error. Thymocytes were sorted as CD3+ TCRVdelta1+ TCRVdelta2- after alphabeta T cell depletion. This record comes from a study of Vδ1+ human thymocytes. Sequences come from RNA converted to cDNA by reverse transcription. Pooled V-gene forward primers with one constant-region reverse primer generated the CDR3 amplicons by multiplex PCR. TCRdb reanalyzed the multiplex PCR reads using CATT. Of approximately 25,000 gamma-chain clones listed, roughly a fifth were seen once; the top ten hold roughly 1.9%. Study-wide findings and caveats: Unlike peripheral blood Vdelta1+ controls, thymic delta-chain sequences included 15% to 20% Vdelta2 and few Vdelta3. Thymic TRG and TRD repertoires appeared highly polyclonal, with Gaussian CDR3 length distributions. The authors advised highly purified populations and single-cell validation. Many TRG clonotypes were shared between donors; TRD repertoires were essentially private.

This CDR3 region has 14 residues. Germline CDR1 is GITISATS and CDR2 is ISYDGTV (reference sequence). The sample taken for sequencing was Vdelta1+ gamma-delta thymocytes from the thymus. Regarding subset: FACS-sorted CD3+ TCRalphabeta- TCRVdelta1+ TCRVdelta2- thymocytes. The V and J genes are TRGV9 and TRGJ1 or TRGJ2. This receptor was identified in a boy in the first two years of life who had congenital heart surgery. The CDR3 is CALFGACIGYKKLF. The CDR3 DNA sequence: TGTGCCTTGTTCGGGGCGTGCATTGGGTATAAGAAACTCTTC.